The 23 T cell receptor beta chains reported below all come from one sample, sequenced in a study of response to subunit inactivated influenza vaccine. TCRdb independently ran MiXCR on the RT-PCR reads; one entry per CDR3 protein. The table shows about 650,000 distinct CDR3 sequences, with 15% to 17% occurring only once. Sample: PBMCs from blood, taken less than 13 days after vaccination. The receptors stem from a man aged 50 or older who received an inactivated influenza vaccine.

This clonotype was detected only a few times. The V call is TRBV15, the J call TRBJ2-7; D ambiguous. The V gene lost 0 bases and the J gene lost 4 bases, with 7 bases spanning the gap. The length of the CDR3 is 13 residues. From germline, CDR1 is LNHNV and CDR2 YYDKDF (reference sequence). The CDR3 sequence is CATSRDARYEQYF. The CDR3 DNA follows: TGTGCCACCAGCAGAGATGCCCGATACGAGCAGTACTTC.

This clonotype was detected many times. The V gene is TRBV20-1, the J gene TRBJ1-6, with D possibly matching TRBD1 (5 bases). There are 16 residues in the CDR3. Germline values: CDR1 DFQATT, CDR2 SNEGSKA (reference sequence). Trimming pared 2 bases from V and 10 bases from J, leaving 21 bases between. CDR3: CSARPQRGLSNSPLHF. The CDR3 DNA reads as TGCAGTGCTAGACCCCAGAGGGGACTTTCTAACTCACCCCTCCACTTT.

This chain joins TRBV12-3 or TRBV12-4 and TRBJ2-1; 8 nucleotides align to TRBD2. CDR3 length equals 16 residues. V shed 5 bases, J shed 8 bases, and the junction held 14 bases outside the gene matches. CDR3 DNA: TGTGCCAGCAGTACCCCGGGGGGGCCGAGGGGCGATGAGCAGTTCTTC. This sequence encodes CASSTPGGPRGDEQFF.

This clonotype was observed a few times. The chain carries TRBV30 and TRBJ2-3; D unresolved. V was shortened by 0 bases and J by 2 bases, with 9 bases between the two germline ends. The germline V gene has CDR1 GTSNPN and CDR2 SVGIG (reference sequence). This CDR3 is 14 amino acids long. CDR3 nucleotides: TGTGCCTGGAGTGTGGAATGGGCCACAGATACGCAGTATTTT. Its translation: CAWSVEWATDTQYF.

The genes are TRBV20-1 and TRBJ2-3, with D possibly matching TRBD2 (6 bases). Germline V CDR1 and CDR2: DFQATT, SNEGSKA (reference sequence). The germline V and J ends were trimmed by 2 bases and 1 base, with 16 bases remaining between them. This CDR3 has 16 residues. As DNA, the CDR3 is TGCAGTGCTAGACCCCCGGGAGTTTTAGGCACAGATACGCAGTATTTT. It translates to CSARPPGVLGTDTQYF.

Only a few counts were recorded for this clonotype. The rearrangement joins TRBV19 to TRBJ2-2; 7 bases are a match to TRBD1. This CDR3 contains 14 residues. J gave up 2 bases and V 9 bases, and 6 bases lay outside the gene matches. Looked up from germline, CDR1 is LNHDA and CDR2 is SQIVND (reference sequence). CDR3 nucleotides: TGTGCCAGCAACAGGGGTTTTAACACCGGGGAGCTGTTTTTT. As protein: CASNRGFNTGELFF.

This clonotype occurred a few times. The V gene is TRBV4-1, the J gene TRBJ1-6; D ambiguous. V dropped 4 bases and J dropped 0 bases, with 13 bases sitting between them. The CDR3 runs to 17 residues. The germline V gene has CDR1 MGHRA and CDR2 YSYEKL. The CDR3 DNA reads TGCGCCAGCAGCCGGATTCCCCGGAGCTCCTATAATTCACCCCTCCACTTT. It specifies CASSRIPRSSYNSPLHF.

The rearrangement links TRBV7-2 to TRBJ2-5; no definite D call. The CDR3 sequence is 12 residues long. Trimming removed 5 bases from V and 7 bases from J, with 11 bases in between. The germline gives CDR1 SGHTA, CDR2 FQGNSA. CDR3: CASSVSSVTQYF. In DNA form, the CDR3 reads TGTGCCAGCAGCGTCAGCTCGGTGACCCAGTACTTC.

This clonotype was seen many times. V is TRBV11-2 and J is TRBJ1-1, with D possibly matching TRBD1 (6 bases). V dropped 5 bases and J dropped 1 base, with 17 bases sitting between them. Looked up from germline, CDR1 is SGHAT and CDR2 is FQNNGV. This CDR3 is 16 amino acids long. CDR3 sequence reads: CASSPGAEPWNTEAFF. The CDR3 DNA reads TGTGCCAGCAGCCCAGGGGCCGAACCATGGAACACTGAAGCTTTCTTT.

Here the CDR3 reads CASSQEGGNNSPLHF. Written as DNA, the CDR3 is TGCGCCAGCAGCCAAGAAGGTGGGAATAATTCACCCCTCCACTTT. This chain links TRBV4-1 with TRBJ1-6; the D is unclear. The CDR3 has 15 amino acids. The germline CDR1 and CDR2 sequences are MGHRA and YSYEKL. V was pared by 0 bases and J by 5 bases, with 8 bases between.

The sample holds a few counts of this clonotype. The rearrangement joins TRBV12-3 or TRBV12-4 to TRBJ1-2, with TRBD1 matching over 9 bases. J gave up 4 bases and V 5 bases, and 8 bases lay outside the gene matches. The CDR3 sequence is 15 residues long. The CDR3 DNA reads as TGTGCCAGCAGTCCAAATACAGGGGGCGGCTATGGCTACACCTTC. It encodes CASSPNTGGGYGYTF.

This chain connects TRBV5-1 to TRBJ2-5; 7 bases map to TRBD1. V lost 0 bases and J lost 3; bases outside the gene matches: 5. The CDR3 extends over 15 amino acids. Germline CDR1 is SGHRS and CDR2 is YFSETQ. CDR3 bases: TGCGCCAGCAGCTTGGAGGACAGGAAAGAAGAGACCCAGTACTTC. Translating gives CASSLEDRKEETQYF. Supplemented by reference TRBV5-1 and TRBJ2-5, the full variable domain reads KAGVTQTPRYLIKTRGQQVTLSCSPISGHRSVSWYQQTPGQGLQFLFEYFSETQRNKGNFPGRFSGRQFSNSRSEMNVSTLELGDSALYLCASSLEDRKEETQYFGPGTRLLVL.

This clonotype was seen a few times. The chain has TRBV20-1 and TRBJ2-7, with 9 bases aligning to TRBD1. V was pared by 6 bases and J by 4 bases, with 10 bases of the junction left unmatched. CDR3 length: 14 amino acids. Germline V gene lookup returns CDR1 DFQATT and CDR2 SNEGSKA (reference sequence). CDR3 protein: CSAHSAGQGYEQYF. The CDR3 region has the DNA TGCAGTGCCCATTCTGCGGGACAGGGTTACGAGCAGTACTTC.

This clonotype was detected only a few times. The chain employs TRBV19 and TRBJ2-5; TRBD1 agrees at 10 bases. Trimming took 6 bases from V and 5 from J; bases not matched to a gene: 6. The CDR3 spans 14 residues. Germline V CDR1 and CDR2: LNHDA, SQIVND (reference sequence). CDR3 residues: CASRSTGGSETQYF. The DNA of the CDR3 is TGTGCCAGTAGGTCGACAGGGGGCAGCGAGACCCAGTACTTC.

The chain recombines TRBV20-1 with TRBJ2-7; TRBD1 matches 7 bases. The CDR3 runs to 12 residues. V was clipped by 5 bases and J by 5 bases; unmatched bases: 6. The germline gives CDR1 DFQATT, CDR2 SNEGSKA (reference sequence). The CDR3 is CSASHRGHEQYF. CDR3 bases: TGCAGTGCTTCCCACAGGGGTCACGAGCAGTACTTC.

The J gene is TRBJ1-1, the V gene TRBV29-1; D is possibly TRBD1 (6 bases). Trimming removed 1 base from V and 6 bases from J, with 15 bases in between. The CDR3 covers 14 residues. CDR1 is SQVTM, CDR2 ANQGSEA, per germline. The CDR3 bases are TGCAGCGTTGAAGTCCGGACAGCCCGGGCTGAAGCTTTCTTT. Protein product: CSVEVRTARAEAFF.

This clonotype showed up many times. V is TRBV29-1 and J is TRBJ2-5; TRBD2 matches at 9 bases. With 7 bases clipped from V and 2 bases from J, the junction kept 11 bases outside the gene matches. The germline V gene encodes CDR1 SQVTM and CDR2 ANQGSEA. This CDR3 comprises 15 residues. The DNA of the CDR3 is TGCAGCGCGGGGCTAGCGGGATTCCGGCAAGAGACCCAGTACTTC. Amino acid sequence: CSAGLAGFRQETQYF.

The gene calls are TRBV23-1 and TRBJ2-7; the D is unclear. TRBV23-1 is an ORF, with its function uncertain. The CDR3 loop spans 14 amino acids. Trimming removed 3 bases at V and 0 bases at J, with 9 bases between. CDR3 sequence: CASSHSPGSYEQYF. In DNA, the CDR3 is TGCGCCAGCAGTCATAGTCCGGGCTCCTACGAGCAGTACTTC.

Only a few counts were recorded for this clonotype. The chain is built from TRBV2 and TRBJ1-6; D is ambiguous. Germline-derived CDR1 and CDR2 are SNHLY and FYNNEI. The V end lost 4 bases, the J end lost 9 bases, and 13 bases lay between the germline ends. The CDR3 totals 14 residues. The CDR3 here is CASSVRGGGSPLHF. The CDR3 nucleotides are TGTGCCAGCAGTGTCCGGGGAGGAGGTTCACCCCTCCACTTT.

The chain combines TRBV10-2 with TRBJ2-3; 9 nucleotides agree with TRBD2. Germline V CDR1 and CDR2: WSHSY, SAAADI. The CDR3 totals 16 residues. Trimming took 0 bases from V and 6 from J; bases not matched to a gene: 7. Here the CDR3 DNA reads TGCGCCAGCAGTGAGTCGTCCCTAGCGGGGAAGGATACGCAGTATTTT. Amino acids: CASSESSLAGKDTQYF.

V is TRBV20-1 and J is TRBJ2-7; D gene unclear. CDR1 is DFQATT and CDR2 is SNEGSKA in the germline V gene (reference sequence). The CDR3 has 13 residues. V shed 2 bases and J shed 0 bases, with 8 bases lying between them. CDR3: CSARWEVSYEQYF. In nucleotides, the CDR3 is TGCAGTGCTAGATGGGAAGTCTCCTACGAGCAGTACTTC.

This clonotype was seen more than once but under ten times. This chain links TRBV5-5 with TRBJ2-7; 9 nucleotides align to TRBD1. The V and J ends lost 1 base and 5 bases, in that order; junction bases with no gene match: 1. Germline lookup yields CDR1 SGHKS and CDR2 YYEKEE (reference sequence). The CDR3 sequence is 13 residues long. In nucleotides, the CDR3 is TGTGCCAGCAGCTTGTGGGACAGGGACGAGCAGTACTTC. It codes for CASSLWDRDEQYF.

This clonotype turned up a few times. The chain uses TRBV12-3 or TRBV12-4 and TRBJ2-5, with 8 bases aligning to TRBD1. J lost 4 bases, V lost 7 bases, and 5 bases had no gene match. The CDR3 totals 13 residues. The CDR3 DNA is TGTGCCAGCAAGCGGACAGGGTCAGAGACCCAGTACTTC. It codes for CASKRTGSETQYF.